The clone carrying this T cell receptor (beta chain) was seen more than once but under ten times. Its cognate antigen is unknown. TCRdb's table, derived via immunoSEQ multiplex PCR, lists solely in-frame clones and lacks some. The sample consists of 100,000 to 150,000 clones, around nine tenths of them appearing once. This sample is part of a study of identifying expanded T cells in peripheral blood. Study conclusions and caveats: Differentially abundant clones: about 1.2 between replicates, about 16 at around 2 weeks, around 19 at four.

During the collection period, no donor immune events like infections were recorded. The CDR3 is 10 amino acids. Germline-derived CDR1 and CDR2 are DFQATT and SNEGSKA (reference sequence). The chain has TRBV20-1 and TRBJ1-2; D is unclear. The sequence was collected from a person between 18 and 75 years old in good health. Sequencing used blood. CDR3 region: CSPMQGGYTF. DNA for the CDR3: TGCAGCCCCATGCAAGGTGGCTACACCTTC.